Following are 9 T cell receptor beta chains from one sample sequenced in a study of breast tumors, draining lymph nodes, adjacent tissues. TCRdb passed the multiplex PCR reads through MiXCR, listing each CDR3 protein once. This table holds around 43,000 distinct CDR3 sequences, roughly 23% found once. The material sequenced was breast tumor tissue. The source of these receptors is a female donor with breast cancer. Some clones in this sample may be carry-over from other donors' samples.

This clonotype occurred many times. The chain has TRBV29-1 and TRBJ2-1, with TRBD2 matching over 8 bases. J lost 0 bases, V lost 6 bases, and 7 bases had no gene match. CDR1 and CDR2 from the germline V gene are SQVTM and ANQGSEA. The CDR3 extends over 15 amino acids. The CDR3 DNA sequence: TGCAGCGTGGAACTAGCGGACAGCTCCTACAATGAGCAGTTCTTC. Protein sequence: CSVELADSSYNEQFF.

This clonotype was seen repeatedly, ten times or more. The chain uses TRBV7-9 and TRBJ2-5; D ambiguous. V gave up 2 bases and J gave up 5 bases, with 3 bases separating them. Germline-derived CDR1 and CDR2 are SEHNR and FQNEAQ (reference sequence). This CDR3 is 11 amino acids long. CDR3 sequence (DNA): TGTGCCAGCAGCTTATCCGAGACCCAGTACTTC. Its translation is CASSLSETQYF.

This clonotype was seen a handful of times. The chain carries TRBV20-1 and TRBJ2-1; 9 nucleotides align to TRBD2. CDR1 and CDR2 from the germline V gene are DFQATT and SNEGSKA (reference sequence). This CDR3 region has 16 residues. V lost 6 bases to trimming and J lost 3 bases; unmatched junction nucleotides: 12. This CDR3 reads CSARDLAGGDYNEQFF. DNA for the CDR3: TGCAGTGCCCGGGATTTGGCGGGAGGGGACTACAATGAGCAGTTCTTC.

This clonotype was counted many times. The chain employs TRBV11-2 and TRBJ1-5; possible D gene TRBD1, 6 bases. Per germline, CDR1 SGHAT and CDR2 FQNNGV. Trimming left V 3 bases short and J 9 bases short, with 9 bases between. CDR3 length: 12 amino acids. The CDR3: CASSFQQGPQHF. DNA of the CDR3: TGTGCCAGCAGCTTCCAACAGGGGCCCCAGCATTTT.

This clonotype was counted a single time. The chain links TRBV6-2 or TRBV6-3 to TRBJ2-1, with 7 nucleotides matching TRBD2. This CDR3 region has 15 residues. V was clipped by 7 bases and J by 6 bases; unmatched bases: 12. Germline-derived CDR1 and CDR2 are MNHEY and SVGEGT. The CDR3 DNA follows: TGTGCCAGCACCTTGGGGGGGTTCGGCAGCAATGAGCAGTTCTTC. Its protein is CASTLGGFGSNEQFF.

This clonotype was counted ten times or more. The V gene is TRBV7-9, the J gene TRBJ2-2; possible D gene TRBD2, 5 bases. Trimming removed 6 bases from V and 6 bases from J, with 17 bases in between. The CDR3 has 15 residues. The germline gives CDR1 SEHNR, CDR2 FQNEAQ (reference sequence). Here the CDR3 reads CASSRTADTAGELFF. The CDR3 region has the DNA TGTGCCAGCAGTAGGACTGCCGACACGGCCGGGGAGCTGTTTTTT.

This clonotype was counted at least ten times. V is TRBV6-5 and J is TRBJ1-2; D possibly corresponds to TRBD1 (6 bases). Per the germline V gene, CDR1 is MNHEY and CDR2 is SVGAGI. The V and J ends lost 6 bases and 4 bases respectively, with 12 bases between them. There are 13 residues in the CDR3. The CDR3 protein is CASSSDRFYGYTF. CDR3 nucleotides: TGTGCCAGCAGCTCCGACAGGTTCTATGGCTACACCTTC.

In the case of this clonotype: This may be a read error, as it is one base from a much larger clone. V usage is TRBV6-6 and J usage is TRBJ2-5; no clear D. The CDR3 covers 16 residues. V was cut by 6 bases and J by 2 bases, with 19 bases left in between. Germline-derived CDR1 and CDR2 are MNHNY and SVGAGI (reference sequence). The CDR3 region has the DNA TGTGCCAGCAGCATATTGGGCCTGGTATCTCAAGAGACCCAGTACTTC. Its protein is CASSILGLVSQETQYF.

This clonotype was seen repeatedly, ten times or more. The V and J genes are TRBV3-1 and TRBJ1-5; no clear D gene. The CDR3 runs to 14 residues. Germline loops: CDR1 LGHDT, CDR2 YNNKEL (reference sequence). V was shortened by 3 bases and J by 6 bases, with 12 bases between the two germline ends. The CDR3 nucleotides are TGTGCCAGCAGCCATCACGGGGAGGGTCAGCCCCAGCATTTT. Its translation: CASSHHGEGQPQHF.